This entry lists 5 T cell receptor beta chains sequenced from one sample in a study of regulatory T cells in long-lasting Graves disease. The sample's time point: newly diagnosed GD, antithyroid drugs for less than 3 months. With RNA extracted from PBMCs as input, the TCR library was made. The TCR beta library used iRepertoire HTBI primers with Arm-PCR amplification of CDR3. TCRdb reprocessed the multiplex PCR reads with MiXCR, giving one entry per CDR3 protein. The sample has about 560,000 distinct CDR3 sequences, about 16% seen once; the top ten hold 12%. These data also formed part of another study, on T cells in Graves' hyperthyroidism and ophthalmopathy.

The sequenced sample was peripheral blood mononuclear cells (PBMCs), obtained at new diagnosis, from a patient treated with antithyroid drugs. These TCRs come from a man aged 18 to 30 with Graves disease.

The gene calls are TRBV20-1 and TRBJ1-5; D is unresolved. Germline-derived CDR1 and CDR2 are DFQATT and SNEGSKA (reference sequence). The V gene lost 0 bases and the J gene lost 6 bases, with 15 bases spanning the gap. The CDR3 consists of 15 residues. CDR3 sequence reads: CSARDRVGKGQPQHF. CDR3 nucleotide sequence: TGCAGTGCTAGAGATCGAGTAGGGAAGGGTCAGCCCCAGCATTTT.

V and J are TRBV7-2 and TRBJ2-7; possible D gene TRBD2, 6 bases. From germline, CDR1 is SGHTA and CDR2 FQGNSA. V lost 3 bases and J lost 3, with 15 bases in between. The CDR3 loop spans 15 amino acids. The CDR3 protein is CASSFSPDGSYEQYF. The CDR3 DNA reads TGTGCCAGCAGCTTTTCTCCGGACGGGAGCTACGAGCAGTACTTC.

This clonotype was detected ten times or more. V gene TRBV27 combines with J gene TRBJ2-7; 9 bases line up with TRBD1. Germline loops: CDR1 MNHEY, CDR2 SMNVEV (reference sequence). This CDR3 region has 13 residues. Trimming cost V 5 bases and J 6 bases; bases outside gene matches: 5. The CDR3 here is CASSPDRGAEQYF. The CDR3 DNA follows: TGTGCCAGCAGTCCGGACAGGGGTGCCGAGCAGTACTTC.

This clonotype appeared a few times. The V and J genes are TRBV7-3 and TRBJ2-7; maybe TRBD2 (5 bases). CDR1 SGHTA and CDR2 FQGTGA come from the germline V gene. V was trimmed by 5 bases and J by 4 bases, leaving 15 bases between them. The CDR3 runs 14 residues. The CDR3 nucleotides read TGTGCCAGCAGCCCCTCTCCCGGGATTTACGAGCAGTACTTC. This encodes CASSPSPGIYEQYF.

The gene calls are TRBV20-1 and TRBJ2-7; D is perhaps TRBD2 (5 bases). Germline CDR1 DFQATT, CDR2 SNEGSKA (reference sequence). V gave up 3 bases and J gave up 3 bases, with 15 bases separating them. The CDR3 has 14 amino acids. As DNA, the CDR3 is TGCAGTGCTAGGCCCCCTGGCGGAGGCTACGAGCAGTACTTC. Protein sequence: CSARPPGGGYEQYF.